This T cell receptor beta chain was recorded in a study of post-analysis software for immune sequencing data. The CDR3 has 15 amino acids. V trimming: 7 bases; J trimming: 5 bases; junction bases outside the gene matches: 13. Details on this clonotype: The antigen is unknown.

Study results and limitations: The five TRBV segments detected at higher frequency in patients than in controls included TRBV5-6, TRBV5-1 and TRBV20-1.

Included in the TCR beta cDNA libraries were unique molecular identifiers. TCRdb fed the PCR reads into MiXCR, producing one record per CDR3 protein. This sample has hundreds of thousands of distinct CDR3 sequences, with around a third found just once. This receptor was obtained from a girl under 18 with multiple sclerosis. The material sequenced was blood. V usage is TRBV12-3 or TRBV12-4 and J usage is TRBJ1-2; 7 nucleotides match TRBD1. For the CDR3, the DNA is TGTGCCAGCAACCATCCAGACAGGGAGACGTATGGCTACACCTTC. The encoded protein is CASNHPDRETYGYTF.